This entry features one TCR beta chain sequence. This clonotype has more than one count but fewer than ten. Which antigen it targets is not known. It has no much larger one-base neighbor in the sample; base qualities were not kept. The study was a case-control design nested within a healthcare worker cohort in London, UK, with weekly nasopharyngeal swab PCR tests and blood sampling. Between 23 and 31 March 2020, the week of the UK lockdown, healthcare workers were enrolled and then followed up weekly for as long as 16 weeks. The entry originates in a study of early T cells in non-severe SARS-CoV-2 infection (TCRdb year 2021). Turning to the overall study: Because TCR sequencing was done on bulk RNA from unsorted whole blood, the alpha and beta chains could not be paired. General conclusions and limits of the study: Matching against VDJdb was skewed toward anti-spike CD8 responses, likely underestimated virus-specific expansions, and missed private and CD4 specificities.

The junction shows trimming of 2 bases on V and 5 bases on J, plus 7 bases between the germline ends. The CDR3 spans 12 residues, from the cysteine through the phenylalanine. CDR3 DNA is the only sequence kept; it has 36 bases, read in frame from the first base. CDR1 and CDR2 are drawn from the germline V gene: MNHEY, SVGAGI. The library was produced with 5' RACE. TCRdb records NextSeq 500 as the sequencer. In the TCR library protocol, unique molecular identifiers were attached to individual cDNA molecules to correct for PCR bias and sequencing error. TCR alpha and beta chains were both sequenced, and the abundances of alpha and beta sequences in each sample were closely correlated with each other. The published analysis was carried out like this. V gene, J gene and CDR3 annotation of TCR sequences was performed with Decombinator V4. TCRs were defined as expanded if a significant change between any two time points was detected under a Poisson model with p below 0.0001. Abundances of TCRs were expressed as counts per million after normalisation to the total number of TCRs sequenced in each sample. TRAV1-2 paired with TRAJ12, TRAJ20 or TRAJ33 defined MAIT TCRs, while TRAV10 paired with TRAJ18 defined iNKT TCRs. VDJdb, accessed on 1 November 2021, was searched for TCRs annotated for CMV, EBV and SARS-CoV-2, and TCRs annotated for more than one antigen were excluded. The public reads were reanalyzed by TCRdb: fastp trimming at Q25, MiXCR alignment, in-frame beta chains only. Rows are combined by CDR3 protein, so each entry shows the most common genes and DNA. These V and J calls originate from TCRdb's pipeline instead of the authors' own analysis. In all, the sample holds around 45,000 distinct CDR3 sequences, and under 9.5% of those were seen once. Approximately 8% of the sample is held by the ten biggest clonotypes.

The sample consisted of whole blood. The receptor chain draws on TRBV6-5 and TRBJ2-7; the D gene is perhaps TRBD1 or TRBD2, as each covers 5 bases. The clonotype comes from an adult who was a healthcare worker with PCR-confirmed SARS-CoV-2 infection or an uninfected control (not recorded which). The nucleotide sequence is TGTGCCAGCAGTTACCAGGGAGACGAGCAGTACTTC. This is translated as CASSYQGDEQYF.